Given below is one T cell receptor (beta chain) in context. Sequenced by immunoSEQ multiplex PCR; TCRdb stores in-frame clones only, minus some. The table includes some 48,000 clones, around four fifths detected once. This sample stems from a study of OX40 agonist ivuxolimab in advanced cancers. Source: CD4+ or CD8+ T cells sorted from blood, taken in a trial of the OX40 agonist ivuxolimab. This sequence was found in an adult with an advanced solid tumor such as melanoma, head and neck, liver or kidney cancer.

CDR3 protein: CASSLEEQPQHF. In DNA form, the CDR3 reads TGTGCCAGCAGCTTAGAGGAGCAGCCCCAGCATTTT. The rearrangement links TRBV7-2 to TRBJ1-5; D gene uncertain. CDR3 length: 12 amino acids. Germline assignment: CDR1 SGHTA and CDR2 FQGNSA. The V and J ends lost 1 base and 7 bases respectively, with 5 bases between them.